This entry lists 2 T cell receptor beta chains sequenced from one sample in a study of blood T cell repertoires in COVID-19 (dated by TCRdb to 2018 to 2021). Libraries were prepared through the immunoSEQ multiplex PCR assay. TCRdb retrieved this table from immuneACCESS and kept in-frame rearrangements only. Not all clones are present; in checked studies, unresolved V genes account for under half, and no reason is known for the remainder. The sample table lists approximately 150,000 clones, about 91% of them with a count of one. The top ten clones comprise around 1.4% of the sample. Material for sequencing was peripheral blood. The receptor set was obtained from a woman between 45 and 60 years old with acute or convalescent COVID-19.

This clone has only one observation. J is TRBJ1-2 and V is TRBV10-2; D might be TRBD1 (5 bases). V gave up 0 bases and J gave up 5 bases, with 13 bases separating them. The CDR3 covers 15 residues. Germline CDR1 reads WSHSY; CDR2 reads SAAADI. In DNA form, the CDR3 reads TGCGCCAGCAGTGAGTCGAAGGGGTTGGGTTATGGCTACACCTTC. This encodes CASSESKGLGYGYTF.

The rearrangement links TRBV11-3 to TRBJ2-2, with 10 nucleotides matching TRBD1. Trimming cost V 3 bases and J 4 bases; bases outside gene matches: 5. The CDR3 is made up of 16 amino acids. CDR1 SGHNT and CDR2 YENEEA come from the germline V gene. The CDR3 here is CASSFGQGETTGELFF. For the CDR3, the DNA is TGTGCCAGCAGCTTCGGACAGGGGGAGACCACCGGGGAGCTGTTTTTT.